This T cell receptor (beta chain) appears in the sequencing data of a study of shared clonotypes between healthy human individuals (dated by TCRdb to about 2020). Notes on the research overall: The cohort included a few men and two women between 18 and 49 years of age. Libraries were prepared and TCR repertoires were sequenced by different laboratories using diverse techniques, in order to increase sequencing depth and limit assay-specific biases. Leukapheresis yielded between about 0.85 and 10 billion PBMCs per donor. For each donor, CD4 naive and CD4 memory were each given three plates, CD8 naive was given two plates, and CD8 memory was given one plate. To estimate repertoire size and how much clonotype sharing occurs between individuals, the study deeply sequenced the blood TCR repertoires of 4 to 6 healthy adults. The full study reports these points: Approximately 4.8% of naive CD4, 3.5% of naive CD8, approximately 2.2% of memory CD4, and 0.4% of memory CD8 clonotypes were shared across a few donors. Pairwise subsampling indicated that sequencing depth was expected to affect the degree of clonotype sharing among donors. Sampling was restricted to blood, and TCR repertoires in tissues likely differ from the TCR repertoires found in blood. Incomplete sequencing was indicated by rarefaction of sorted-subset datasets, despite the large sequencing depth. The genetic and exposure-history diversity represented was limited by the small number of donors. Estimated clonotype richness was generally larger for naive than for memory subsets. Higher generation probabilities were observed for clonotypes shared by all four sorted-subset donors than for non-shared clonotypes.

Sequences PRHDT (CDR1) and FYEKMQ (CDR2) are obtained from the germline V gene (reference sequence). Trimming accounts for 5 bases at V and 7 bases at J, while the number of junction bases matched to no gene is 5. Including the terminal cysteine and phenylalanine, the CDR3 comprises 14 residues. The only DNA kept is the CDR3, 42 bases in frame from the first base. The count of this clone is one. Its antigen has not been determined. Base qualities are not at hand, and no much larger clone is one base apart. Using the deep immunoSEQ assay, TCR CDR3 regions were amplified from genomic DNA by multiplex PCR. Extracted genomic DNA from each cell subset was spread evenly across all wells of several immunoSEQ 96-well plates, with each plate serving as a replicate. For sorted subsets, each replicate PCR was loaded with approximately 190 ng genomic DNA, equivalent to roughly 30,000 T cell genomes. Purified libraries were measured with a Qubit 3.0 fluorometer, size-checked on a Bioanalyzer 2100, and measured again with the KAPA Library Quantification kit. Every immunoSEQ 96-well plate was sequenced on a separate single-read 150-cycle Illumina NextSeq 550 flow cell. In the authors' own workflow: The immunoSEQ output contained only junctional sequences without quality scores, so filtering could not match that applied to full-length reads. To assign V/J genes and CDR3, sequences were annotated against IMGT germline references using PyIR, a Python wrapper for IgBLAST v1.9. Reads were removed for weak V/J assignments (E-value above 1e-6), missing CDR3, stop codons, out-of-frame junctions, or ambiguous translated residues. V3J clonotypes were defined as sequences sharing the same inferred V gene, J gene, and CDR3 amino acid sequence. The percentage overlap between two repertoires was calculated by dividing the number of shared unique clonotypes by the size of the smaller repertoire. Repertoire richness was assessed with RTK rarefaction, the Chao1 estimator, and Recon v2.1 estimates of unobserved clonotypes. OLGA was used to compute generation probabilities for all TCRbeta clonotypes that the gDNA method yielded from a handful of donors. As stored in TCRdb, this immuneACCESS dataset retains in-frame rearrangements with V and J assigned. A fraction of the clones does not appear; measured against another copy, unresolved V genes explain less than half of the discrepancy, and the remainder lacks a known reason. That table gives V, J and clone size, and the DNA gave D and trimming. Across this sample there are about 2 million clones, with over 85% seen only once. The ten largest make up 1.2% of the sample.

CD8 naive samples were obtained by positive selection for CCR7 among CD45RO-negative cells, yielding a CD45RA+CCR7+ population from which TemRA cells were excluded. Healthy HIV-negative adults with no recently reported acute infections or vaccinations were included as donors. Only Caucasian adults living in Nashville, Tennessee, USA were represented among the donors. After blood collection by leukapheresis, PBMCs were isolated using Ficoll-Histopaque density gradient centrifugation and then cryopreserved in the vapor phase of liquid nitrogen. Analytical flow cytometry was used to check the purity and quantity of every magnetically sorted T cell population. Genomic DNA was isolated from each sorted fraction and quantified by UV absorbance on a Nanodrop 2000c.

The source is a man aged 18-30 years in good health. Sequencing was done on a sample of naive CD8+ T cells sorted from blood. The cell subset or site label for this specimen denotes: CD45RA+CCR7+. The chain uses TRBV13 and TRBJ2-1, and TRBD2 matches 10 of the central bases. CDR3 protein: CASSTLAGVNEQFF. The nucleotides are TGTGCCAGCAGCACTCTAGCGGGAGTTAATGAGCAGTTCTTC.